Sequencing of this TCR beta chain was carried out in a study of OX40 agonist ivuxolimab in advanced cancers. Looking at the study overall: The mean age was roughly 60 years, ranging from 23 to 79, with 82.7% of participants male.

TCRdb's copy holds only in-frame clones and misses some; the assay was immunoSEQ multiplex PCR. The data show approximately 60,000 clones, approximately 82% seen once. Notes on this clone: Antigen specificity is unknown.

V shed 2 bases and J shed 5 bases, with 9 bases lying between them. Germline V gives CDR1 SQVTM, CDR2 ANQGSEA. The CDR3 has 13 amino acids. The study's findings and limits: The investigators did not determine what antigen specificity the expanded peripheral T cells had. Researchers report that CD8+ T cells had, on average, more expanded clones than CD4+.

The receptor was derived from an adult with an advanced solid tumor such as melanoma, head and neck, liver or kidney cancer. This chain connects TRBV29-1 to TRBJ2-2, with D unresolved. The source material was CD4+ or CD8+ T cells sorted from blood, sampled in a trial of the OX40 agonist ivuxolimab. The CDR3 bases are TGCAGCGTTGAAATTACAGAGACCGGGGAGCTGTTTTTT. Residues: CSVEITETGELFF.